These 28 T cell receptor beta chains came from one sample sequenced in a study of regulatory T cells in long-lasting Graves disease. Described time point: persistent/refractory GD, antithyroid drugs over 5 years with positive TRAb. Extracted RNA from PBMCs served as the source of the TCR library. Arm-PCR of CDR3 regions and iRepertoire HTBI primers were the basis on which TCR beta libraries were built. Using its own MiXCR run on the multiplex PCR reads, TCRdb lists one record per CDR3 protein. Among hundreds of thousands of distinct CDR3 sequences listed, 20% were seen once. Sequenced material: peripheral blood mononuclear cells (PBMCs), taken when the disease was refractory, from a patient treated with antithyroid drugs. Receptor source: a female donor with Graves disease.

This clonotype appeared many times. The chain recombines TRBV14 with TRBJ1-1; no clear D. The CDR3 contains 18 residues. V dropped 0 bases and J dropped 1 base, with 18 bases sitting between them. Looked up from germline, CDR1 is SGHDN and CDR2 is FVKESK. The CDR3 loop is CASSQETTWVYPNTEAFF. The CDR3 bases are TGTGCCAGCAGCCAAGAGACTACATGGGTCTATCCGAACACTGAAGCTTTCTTT.

The chain employs TRBV11-2 and TRBJ2-1; 15 bases agree with TRBD2. CDR3 length: 16 residues. V shed 5 bases, J shed 7 bases, and the junction held 6 bases outside the gene matches. Germline CDR1 is SGHAT and CDR2 is FQNNGV. The CDR3 DNA reads TGTGCCAGCAGCACCGGACTAGCGGGAGGGGGGAATGAGCAGTTCTTC. Amino acids: CASSTGLAGGGNEQFF.

The V gene is TRBV27, the J gene TRBJ2-5; 10 nucleotides align to TRBD2. V lost 3 bases to trimming and J lost 4 bases; unmatched junction nucleotides: 2. The CDR3 is made up of 14 amino acids. Germline CDR1 and CDR2: MNHEY and SMNVEV (reference sequence). CDR3 in DNA: TGTGCCAGCAGTTTTAGCGGGAGGTTAGAGACCCAGTACTTC. Protein sequence: CASSFSGRLETQYF.

The J gene is TRBJ2-1, the V gene TRBV12-3 or TRBV12-4, with TRBD2 matching 16 bases. The CDR3 sequence is 17 residues long. V shed 4 bases and J 7 bases; nucleotides not matched to a gene: 7. CDR3 in DNA: TGTGCCAGCAGTTCCGGGACTAGCGGGAGGGCCTGGAATGAGCAGTTCTTC. Translated: CASSSGTSGRAWNEQFF.

DNA of the CDR3: TGTGCCAGCAGTTACGGACCGGTAAATCAGCCCCAGCATTTT. Translating gives CASSYGPVNQPQHF. The rearrangement uses TRBV6-5 and TRBJ1-5; D is unresolved. The CDR3 covers 14 residues. With 2 bases removed from V and 4 bases from J, the gap between germline ends came to 9 bases. The germline CDR1 and CDR2 sequences are MNHEY and SVGAGI.

In regard to this clonotype: At one of its ends the junction is not consistent with the germline gene, which may arise from a read error. The chain combines TRBV6-1 with TRBJ2-5, with D perhaps TRBD1 or TRBD2 (5 bases each). In germline, CDR1 is MNHNS, CDR2 SASEGT. The CDR3 totals 11 residues. The CDR3 DNA sequence: TGTGCCAGCAGCCTCCGGGACGGCCAGGACTTC. This translates into CASSLRDGQDF.

This clonotype showed up just a few times. The chain links TRBV6-2 or TRBV6-3 to TRBJ2-1, with unresolved D. The CDR3 has 15 residues. From germline, CDR1 is MNHEY and CDR2 SVGEGT. Between the trimmed V and J ends, which lost 2 bases and 0 bases, there was a span of 8 bases. CDR3 sequence (DNA): TGTGCCAGCAGTTACACCGCTAGCTCCTACAATGAGCAGTTCTTC. Encoded protein: CASSYTASSYNEQFF.

The chain uses TRBV6-5 and TRBJ2-6, with 8 nucleotides matching TRBD2. V dropped 3 bases and J dropped 0; count of bases not matched to a gene: 7. The CDR3 has 18 residues. Germline CDR1 is MNHEY and CDR2 is SVGAGI. The chain's CDR3 is CASSYLRLAISGANVLTF. CDR3 DNA sequence: TGTGCCAGCAGTTATCTCAGACTAGCGATCTCTGGGGCCAACGTCCTGACTTTC.

This clonotype was seen repeatedly, ten times or more. The V and J genes are TRBV5-1 and TRBJ2-7, with D unclear. V lost 2 bases and J 3 bases, leaving 12 bases between the germline ends. Germline CDR1 SGHRS, CDR2 YFSETQ. The CDR3 covers 14 residues. CDR3 protein: CASSFKAGVYEQYF. DNA of the CDR3: TGCGCCAGCAGCTTCAAGGCAGGAGTCTACGAGCAGTACTTC. Together with reference TRBV5-1 and TRBJ2-7, the CDR3 gives the full variable domain: KAGVTQTPRYLIKTRGQQVTLSCSPISGHRSVSWYQQTPGQGLQFLFEYFSETQRNKGNFPGRFSGRQFSNSRSEMNVSTLELGDSALYLCASSFKAGVYEQYFGPGTRLTVT.

This clonotype was observed a handful of times. This may stem from a read error, because a much larger clone lies one nucleotide away. The chain links TRBV6-2 or TRBV6-3 to TRBJ2-7, with a possible D match to TRBD1 (6 bases). CDR3 size: 15 residues. Trimming removed 7 bases from V and 1 base from J, with 17 bases in between. From germline, CDR1 is MNHEY and CDR2 SVGEGT. CDR3 sequence: CASTGLRTESYEQYF. In nucleotides, the CDR3 is TGTGCCAGCACCGGTCTTCGGACAGAGTCCTACGAGCAGTACTTC.

This clonotype was picked up many times. The gene calls are TRBV29-1 and TRBJ1-1; D might be TRBD1 (5 bases). CDR3 length: 13 residues. Germline CDR1 and CDR2: SQVTM and ANQGSEA. V gave up 6 bases and J gave up 0 bases, with 11 bases separating them. CDR3 in DNA: TGCAGCGTGAAAGGACATATGAACACTGAAGCTTTCTTT. This sequence encodes CSVKGHMNTEAFF.

This clonotype was counted ten times or more. V is TRBV6-1 and J is TRBJ1-1; no definite D call. Trimming pared 7 bases from V and 4 bases from J, leaving 13 bases between. Germline loops: CDR1 MNHNS, CDR2 SASEGT. The length of the CDR3 is 13 residues. CDR3: CASTWGLGTEAFF. The CDR3 nucleotides read TGTGCCAGCACGTGGGGTTTAGGCACTGAAGCTTTCTTT.

The chain recombines TRBV5-1 with TRBJ2-7; 7 bases are shared with TRBD2. Unmatched junction bases numbered 10, after V lost 4 bases and J lost 3 bases. Germline V gene data show CDR1 as SGHRS and CDR2 as YFSETQ. The length of the CDR3 is 15 residues. CDR3 coding DNA: TGCGCCAGCAGCCATCGGGAGGCTAGCGGCTACGAGCAGTACTTC. It codes for CASSHREASGYEQYF.

The chain uses TRBV12-3 or TRBV12-4 and TRBJ1-5; D might be TRBD1 (5 bases). This CDR3 comprises 14 residues. V was shortened by 6 bases and J by 2 bases, with 11 bases between the two germline ends. The CDR3 protein is CASSGGGGNQPQHF. CDR3 nucleotide sequence: TGTGCCAGCAGCGGGGGGGGGGGCAATCAGCCCCAGCATTTT.

Many counts were recorded for this clonotype. This chain connects TRBV6-1 to TRBJ2-4; D call uncertain. This CDR3 contains 14 residues. V lost 7 bases and J 7 bases, leaving 17 bases between the germline ends. Per germline, CDR1 MNHNS and CDR2 SASEGT. The CDR3 nucleotides read TGTGCCAGCACCCCGGTGGCGACGACGAACATTCAGTACTTC. Translating it yields CASTPVATTNIQYF.

There are many counts of this clonotype. V and J are TRBV12-3 or TRBV12-4 and TRBJ1-6; D possibly corresponds to TRBD1 (6 bases). The CDR3 sequence is 17 residues long. V was pared by 1 base and J by 6 bases, with 16 bases between. In nucleotides, the CDR3 is TGTGCCAGCAGTTTAGTCCGGGGGGCAGGACTTAATTCACCCCTCCACTTT. Its protein is CASSLVRGAGLNSPLHF.

This clonotype was detected many times. The chain uses TRBV29-1 and TRBJ2-2, with 11 bases that match TRBD2. The germline CDR1 and CDR2 sequences are SQVTM and ANQGSEA. The CDR3 has 13 residues. V lost 7 bases and J lost 8; bases outside the gene matches: 6. CDR3: CSALVAGGGELFF. DNA for the CDR3: TGCAGCGCACTTGTAGCGGGAGGGGGGGAGCTGTTTTTT.

V gene TRBV6-2 or TRBV6-3 combines with J gene TRBJ1-3; D gene uncertain. Germline CDR1 is MNHEY and CDR2 is SVGEGT. The CDR3 is made up of 16 amino acids. Trimming took off 0 bases at V and 0 bases at J, with 9 bases between the two ends. As DNA, the CDR3 is TGTGCCAGCAGTTACTCCGGGGATTACTCTGGAAACACCATATATTTT. This translates into CASSYSGDYSGNTIYF.

This clonotype was counted at least ten times. The rearrangement links TRBV7-3 to TRBJ1-1; no firm D call. CDR3 length: 17 residues. V was cut by 1 base and J by 0 bases, with 15 bases left in between. Looked up from germline, CDR1 is SGHTA and CDR2 is FQGTGA. The CDR3 here is CASSLNPPSSLNTEAFF. The CDR3 DNA reads TGTGCCAGCAGCTTAAACCCTCCGTCCAGCTTGAACACTGAAGCTTTCTTT.

This clonotype turned up a few times. J is TRBJ1-2 and V is TRBV3-1; perhaps TRBD1 as D (6 bases). Germline CDR1 LGHDT, CDR2 YNNKEL (reference sequence). The V end lost 4 bases, the J end lost 7 bases, and 10 bases lay between the germline ends. There are 12 residues in the CDR3. CDR3 in amino acids: CASSPGTLGYTF. The CDR3 DNA follows: TGTGCCAGCAGCCCCGGGACACTTGGCTACACCTTC.

This chain links TRBV6-1 with TRBJ2-2; 9 bases are shared with TRBD2. V was pared by 5 bases and J by 4 bases, with 8 bases of the junction left unmatched. The CDR3 contains 16 residues. The germline V gene encodes CDR1 MNHNS and CDR2 SASEGT. CDR3 sequence: CASSTSGTSSTGELFF. The CDR3 DNA follows: TGTGCCAGCAGTACCTCCGGGACTAGCAGCACCGGGGAGCTGTTTTTT.

A remark on this clonotype: This could be a read error, since a much larger clone is one nucleotide away. V gene TRBV12-3 or TRBV12-4 combines with J gene TRBJ2-7; D ambiguous. Deletions cut 6 bases from V and 6 bases from J, with 12 bases between. The CDR3 has 12 residues. The CDR3 DNA reads as TGTGCCAGCAGGTTACGGGCGACCGAGCAGTACTTC. Translating it yields CASRLRATEQYF.

This clonotype was picked up many times. The chain has TRBV2 and TRBJ2-7; 9 bases are a match to TRBD2. With 7 bases clipped from V and 3 bases from J, the junction kept 13 bases outside the gene matches. The CDR3 spans 16 residues. Germline-derived CDR1 and CDR2 are SNHLY and FYNNEI. DNA of the CDR3: TGTGCCAGCATGCGGCTAGCGGGAACAAAGTACTACGAGCAGTACTTC. It translates to CASMRLAGTKYYEQYF.

This clonotype was seen only a few times. V is TRBV18 and J is TRBJ2-7; no reliable D call. Trimming removed 3 bases at V and 2 bases at J, with 11 bases between. This CDR3 is built from 14 residues. The germline V gene encodes CDR1 KGHSH and CDR2 LQKENI. This chain's CDR3 is CASSPGRTPYEQYF. CDR3 coding DNA: TGTGCCAGCTCACCTGGGCGGACCCCCTACGAGCAGTACTTC. The full variable domain, its missing parts supplied by reference TRBV18 and TRBJ2-7, is NAGVMQNPRHLVRRRGQEARLRCSPMKGHSHVYWYRQLPEEGLKFMVYLQKENIIDESGMPKERFSAEFPKEGPSILRIQQVVRGDSAAYFCASSPGRTPYEQYFGPGTRLTVT.

This clonotype was detected ten times or more. This chain joins TRBV12-3 or TRBV12-4 and TRBJ2-7; D not resolved. This CDR3 region has 12 residues. Trimming pared 6 bases from V and 0 bases from J, leaving 6 bases between. The CDR3 loop reads CASSLTSYEQYF. CDR3 DNA sequence: TGTGCCAGCAGCTTGACCTCCTACGAGCAGTACTTC.

This chain links TRBV20-1 with TRBJ2-2; TRBD1 aligns across 7 bases. This CDR3 comprises 15 residues. With V trimmed by 1 base and J by 0 bases, 2 bases remained unmatched. CDR1 is DFQATT, CDR2 SNEGSKA, per germline (reference sequence). The CDR3: CSARAGTANTGELFF. CDR3 bases: TGCAGTGCTAGAGCCGGGACAGCGAACACCGGGGAGCTGTTTTTT.

This clonotype showed up just a few times. A clone one base away is much larger, so this may be a read error. Without the conserved terminal phenylalanine or tryptophan, this CDR3 likely stems from a read error. The rearrangement joins TRBV6-2 or TRBV6-3 to TRBJ1-1, with TRBD1 identical over 7 bases. CDR3 length equals 12 residues. Germline CDR1 MNHEY, CDR2 SVGEGT. Trimming took 5 bases from V and 7 from J; bases not matched to a gene: 4. The CDR3 region is CASSPGTDEAFL. The CDR3 region has the DNA TGTGCCAGCAGTCCCGGGACAGATGAAGCTTTCCTT.

Ten or more counts support this clonotype. This chain uses TRBV13 with TRBJ2-7; D unclear. The CDR3 is 12 amino acids. The germline gives CDR1 PRHDT, CDR2 FYEKMQ (reference sequence). Trimming took off 6 bases at V and 2 bases at J, with 8 bases between the two ends. CDR3 protein: CASSSRPYEQYF. CDR3 coding DNA: TGTGCCAGCAGTTCCCGACCCTACGAGCAGTACTTC.